This TCR beta chain was observed in a study of response to subunit inactivated influenza vaccine. Study results and caveats: A suggestion made by the authors is that each seasonal influenza vaccination recruits few new T cells.

This CDR3 is built from 15 residues. The germline V gene has CDR1 SGHRS and CDR2 YFSETQ. V was shortened by 1 base and J by 7 bases, with 15 bases between the two germline ends. On this clonotype: Its antigen is undetermined.

TCRdb re-called the RT-PCR reads through MiXCR, storing one row per CDR3 protein. The sample has some 500,000 distinct CDR3 sequences; roughly 23% are singletons. The origin of this receptor is a man aged 45-60 years who received an inactivated influenza vaccine. The material was CD4+ T cells sorted from PBMCs, obtained more than 4 days after vaccination. This chain connects TRBV5-1 to TRBJ1-5; D not resolved. CDR3 residues: CASSLTPGSAQPQHF. DNA of the CDR3: TGCGCCAGCAGCTTGACCCCGGGGAGCGCCCAGCCCCAGCATTTT. Using reference TRBV5-1 and TRBJ1-5 for the parts outside the CDR3, the full variable domain is KAGVTQTPRYLIKTRGQQVTLSCSPISGHRSVSWYQQTPGQGLQFLFEYFSETQRNKGNFPGRFSGRQFSNSRSEMNVSTLELGDSALYLCASSLTPGSAQPQHFGDGTRLSIL.